This TCR beta chain was obtained from a study of T cells expressing NK-cell markers. Study-wide findings and caveats: No clear determination of HCMV specificity was made for expanded NKG2C+ T cell clones.

In germline, CDR1 is DFQATT, CDR2 SNEGSKA (reference sequence). CDR3 length: 15 residues. TCR beta cDNA was made by 5'RACE template switching with UMIs. TCRdb re-analyzed the 5' RACE reads; it lists each CDR3 protein once, without DNA. The sample data list 120,000 to 150,000 distinct CDR3 sequences. About this clonotype: No antigen is known for it.

The source of this sequence is a man aged 18 to 35 in good health. The sequenced material came from blood T cells: a sorted CD56 or NKG2C T cell subset, CD4+ or CD8+ T cells, or bulk PBMC T cells (not recorded which). The rearrangement links TRBV20-1 to TRBJ1-1. The CDR3 loop reads CSARDRRFFNTEAFF.